A single T cell receptor (beta chain) is shown here with its context. Its antigen is still unknown. Primers for the PCR totalled 60 Vbeta and 13 Jbeta. Here immunoSEQ multiplex PCR was the method, and the copy in TCRdb shows in-frame clones only, minus some. The repertoire includes around 130,000 clones, about 80% of them detected once, and 2.7% sits in the top ten. Germline V CDR1 and CDR2: SGDLS, YYNGEE. V was clipped by 0 bases and J by 1 base, with 7 bases between them. The CDR3 spans 15 residues. The data stem from a study of cytomegalovirus exposure and HLA in healthy donors. General study results and limits: Certain indistinguishable V segments, among them TRBV6-2 and TRBV6-3, were excluded. Confirmation was obtained in vitro that a few CMV-associated chains are specific for CMV antigens.

Donors were ostensibly healthy at sampling, although undocumented immune exposures were probable. The chain employs TRBV9 and TRBJ2-2; D is ambiguous. The receptor's source is a boy aged 2 to 10 in good health and CMV-seronegative. The sample consisted of PBMCs. CDR3 loop: CASSVAAGNTGELFF. The CDR3 coding sequence is TGTGCCAGCAGCGTAGCTGCCGGGAACACCGGGGAGCTGTTTTTT.